A selection of T cell receptor beta chains follows, all from one sample in a study of a mutant IDH1 vaccine in newly diagnosed glioma. Generated by immunoSEQ multiplex PCR, the TCRdb table keeps only in-frame clones and is missing some. The sample lists tens of thousands of clones; approximately 90% were seen once. The specimen comprised PBMCs, sampled from a glioma patient treated with radiotherapy, temozolomide or both. Every receptor here comes from a man aged 40-50 years with glioma. CDR3s include the opening cysteine and the closing phenylalanine or tryptophan. The D gene is left open where the match is weak. Not every row has a clone size; where given, it reads once, few, many or a size class.

V: TRBV19; J: TRBJ1-5; length: 15; D: .; size: few; CDR3: CASSVTGIRNQPQHF; DNA: TGTGCCAGTAGTGTCACAGGGATCCGCAATCAGCCCCAGCATTTT
V: TRBV27; J: TRBJ1-1; length: 11; D: .; size: .; CDR3: CASMGATEAFF; DNA: TGTGCCAGCATGGGAGCCACTGAAGCTTTCTTT
V: TRBV4-2; J: TRBJ2-7; length: 17; D: TRBD2; size: .; CDR3: CASSQDSVGTTSGKQYF; DNA: TGTGCCAGCAGCCAAGATTCAGTCGGGACTACCTCCGGCAAGCAGTACTTC
V: TRBV6-1; J: TRBJ1-1; length: 12; D: TRBD1; size: .; CDR3: CATYRGSTEAFF; DNA: TGTGCCACCTACAGGGGTAGCACTGAAGCTTTCTTT
V: TRBV11-2; J: TRBJ2-7; length: 12; D: .; size: .; CDR3: CASSFLGDEQYF; DNA: TGTGCCAGCAGCTTCTTGGGTGACGAGCAGTACTTC
V: TRBV30; J: TRBJ1-3; length: 15; D: .; size: once; CDR3: CDSSDRHSSGNTIYF; DNA: TGTGACTCCTCGGACAGACATAGCTCTGGAAACACCATATATTTT
V: TRBV15; J: TRBJ1-2; length: 15; D: .; size: .; CDR3: CATSRARGGAYGYTF; DNA: TGTGCCACCAGCAGGGCGCGGGGAGGGGCCTATGGCTACACCTTC
V: TRBV12-5; J: TRBJ1-2; length: 13; D: .; size: .; CDR3: CASAWGDGYGYTF; DNA: TGTGCTAGTGCCTGGGGGGACGGCTATGGCTACACCTTC
V: TRBV5-4; J: TRBJ2-3; length: 17; D: TRBD1; size: .; CDR3: CASSPRTRGRPTDTQYF; DNA: TGTGCCAGCAGCCCGCGGACAAGGGGGCGACCCACAGATACGCAGTATTTT
V: TRBV5-4; J: TRBJ2-2; length: 14; D: .; size: .; CDR3: CASSLGRNTGELFF; DNA: TGTGCCAGCAGCTTGGGACGGAACACCGGGGAGCTGTTTTTT
V: TRBV5-1; J: TRBJ1-2; length: 15; D: .; size: few; CDR3: CASSPGGGINYGYTF; DNA: TGCGCCAGCAGCCCTGGCGGGGGGATCAACTATGGCTACACCTTC
V: TRBV7-2; J: TRBJ2-3; length: 16; D: TRBD2; size: .; CDR3: CASNTQAGAYTDTQYF; DNA: TGTGCCAGCAACACTCAGGCGGGAGCCTACACAGATACGCAGTATTTT
V: TRBV20-1; J: TRBJ2-4; length: 11; D: .; size: .; CDR3: CSARGPILSYF; DNA: TGCAGTGCTAGGGGTCCGATATTGTCTTACTTC
V: TRBV25-1; J: TRBJ2-1; length: 16; D: .; size: .; CDR3: CASTNTGTGSYNEQFF; DNA: TGTGCCAGCACTAACACCGGGACTGGATCCTACAATGAGCAGTTCTTC
V: TRBV6-5; J: TRBJ2-7; length: 15; D: .; size: .; CDR3: CASSSGTLHLYEQYF; DNA: TGTGCCAGCAGTTCCGGGACACTTCATCTCTACGAGCAGTACTTC
V: TRBV18; J: TRBJ1-5; length: 14; D: .; size: .; CDR3: CASSPPMLGQPQHF; DNA: TGTGCCAGCTCACCACCGATGTTGGGTCAGCCCCAGCATTTT
V: TRBV6-5; J: TRBJ2-7; length: 16; D: TRBD2; size: .; CDR3: CASSYSKTSGSYEQYF; DNA: TGTGCCAGCAGTTACTCGAAGACTAGCGGGAGTTACGAGCAGTACTTC
V: TRBV10-3; J: TRBJ1-5; length: 13; D: .; size: once; CDR3: CASKGSRGQPQHF; DNA: TGTGCCTCCAAGGGATCCCGGGGTCAGCCCCAGCATTTT
V: TRBV5-1; J: TRBJ2-3; length: 14; D: TRBD1; size: .; CDR3: CASSRDRSTDTQYF; DNA: TGCGCCAGCAGCCGGGACAGAAGCACAGATACGCAGTATTTT
V: TRBV18; J: TRBJ2-7; length: 14; D: .; size: once; CDR3: CASSPMGHPNEQYF; DNA: TGTGCCAGCTCACCAATGGGGCACCCGAACGAGCAGTACTTC
V: TRBV27; J: TRBJ2-7; length: 14; D: .; size: .; CDR3: CASSYRDAAGKQYF; DNA: TGTGCCAGCAGTTACCGGGACGCTGCAGGGAAGCAGTACTTC
V: TRBV18; J: TRBJ1-1; length: 12; D: .; size: once; CDR3: CASSPRTVEAFF; DNA: TGTGCCAGCTCTCCACGGACAGTTGAAGCTTTCTTT
V: TRBV7-5; J: TRBJ2-7; length: 13; D: .; size: .; CDR3: CARSSDTAYEQYF; DNA: TGTGCCAGAAGCTCGGACACCGCCTACGAGCAGTACTTC
V: TRBV7-9; J: TRBJ2-7; length: 15; D: .; size: .; CDR3: CASSPRGPVGYEQYF; DNA: TGTGCCAGCAGCCCCCGAGGCCCGGTGGGGTACGAGCAGTACTTC
V: TRBV6-6; J: TRBJ2-2; length: 11; D: .; size: .; CDR3: CASSTYGELFF; DNA: TGTGCCAGCAGTACGTATGGGGAGCTGTTTTTT
V: TRBV6-1; J: TRBJ1-2; length: 14; D: .; size: once; CDR3: CASSGGTALIGYTF; DNA: TGTGCCAGCAGTGGAGGGACCGCCTTGATTGGCTACACCTTC
V: TRBV5-1; J: TRBJ2-7; length: 14; D: .; size: .; CDR3: CASSLARPPYEQYF; DNA: TGCGCCAGCAGCTTGGCGCGCCCCCCCTACGAGCAGTACTTC
V: TRBV5-1; J: TRBJ2-2; length: 17; D: .; size: .; CDR3: CASSLAGVRANTGELFF; DNA: TGCGCCAGCAGCTTGGCTGGAGTCAGAGCGAACACCGGGGAGCTGTTTTTT